The TCR beta chain described here comes from a study of blood T cell repertoires in COVID-19. Background on the study: Acute and convalescent COVID-19 samples came from the United States, Italy and Spain. Nucleic acid was either cDNA or gDNA, and it came from T cells, B-cell-depleted T cells, or PBMCs.

Per the study methods: Amplification of reference gene primers was used by the study to estimate nucleated cell counts. Generated by immunoSEQ multiplex PCR, the TCRdb table keeps only in-frame clones and is missing some. V and J calls and clone size are as listed in that table; D and trimming were resolved from the DNA. The table includes approximately 230,000 clones, nearly 90% detected once. CDR1 and CDR2 from the germline V gene are MNHEY and SVGEGT. The CDR3 contains 15 residues. J was trimmed by 8 bases and V by 2 bases; bases with no gene match: 3. This TCR was recovered from a woman between 40 and 50 years old who had recovered from COVID-19. The specimen was peripheral blood. The chain combines TRBV6-2 or TRBV6-3 with TRBJ2-1, with 13 nucleotides matching TRBD2. The CDR3 loop is CASSYLGLAGYEQFF. CDR3 DNA sequence: TGTGCCAGCAGTTACCTGGGACTAGCGGGATATGAGCAGTTCTTC.